Following are 17 T cell receptor beta chains from one sample sequenced in a study of control samples from healthy donors and cancer patients. Here immunoSEQ multiplex PCR was the method, and the copy in TCRdb shows in-frame clones only, minus some. The table lists 30,000 to 35,000 clones, about 85% of them singletons. The source material was PBMCs. These receptors were obtained from a middle-aged woman with lung cancer.

The chain is built from TRBV6-4 and TRBJ1-1; TRBD1 is a possible D gene (6 bases). Deletions cut 5 bases from V and 5 bases from J, with 18 bases between. The CDR3 is 15 amino acids. From germline, CDR1 is MRHNA and CDR2 SNTAGT. CDR3 region: CASSPGDGAGTEAFF. The CDR3, as DNA: TGTGCCAGCAGTCCAGGGGATGGGGCTGGAACTGAAGCTTTCTTT.

The gene calls are TRBV2 and TRBJ2-5; the D gene is possibly TRBD2 (6 bases). CDR3 length equals 14 residues. V lost 3 bases, J lost 5 bases, and 13 bases lay in between. The germline V gene has CDR1 SNHLY and CDR2 FYNNEI. CDR3 DNA sequence: TGTGCCAGCAGTGACGACAGAGGAGGGGAGACCCAGTACTTC. Translating gives CASSDDRGGETQYF.

V gene TRBV6-5 combines with J gene TRBJ2-7, with D perhaps given as TRBD1 or TRBD2 (6 bases each). Trimming stripped 2 bases from V and 3 bases from J, with 14 bases between. The germline V gene encodes CDR1 MNHEY and CDR2 SVGAGI. This CDR3 has 15 amino acids. Written as DNA, the CDR3 is TGTGCCAGCAGTTACATCGCGGGACAACTCTACGAGCAGTACTTC. Protein sequence: CASSYIAGQLYEQYF.

The chain combines TRBV7-9 with TRBJ2-7; 9 bases are shared with TRBD1. The CDR3 runs 17 residues. The V and J ends lost 1 base and 0 bases, in that order; junction bases with no gene match: 7. Germline V gene lookup returns CDR1 SEHNR and CDR2 FQNEAQ (reference sequence). The CDR3, as DNA: TGTGCCAGCAGCTTAGGGACGGGACAGGGTCGCTCCTACGAGCAGTACTTC. This translates into CASSLGTGQGRSYEQYF.

The V and J genes are TRBV12-3 or TRBV12-4 and TRBJ2-7, with D unclear. Trimming stripped 5 bases from V and 4 bases from J, with 12 bases between. The CDR3 is 13 residues long. The CDR3 nucleotides are TGTGCCAGCAGTCCTCGACGGATTTACGAGCAGTACTTC. Translation gives CASSPRRIYEQYF.

The chain couples TRBV7-2 to TRBJ1-6; 7 nucleotides line up with TRBD1. Germline CDR1 reads SGHTA; CDR2 reads FQGNSA. V was clipped by 5 bases and J by 6 bases; unmatched bases: 10. The CDR3 is 16 residues long. The CDR3 is CASSPSPRQGNSPLHF. For the CDR3, the DNA is TGTGCCAGCAGCCCTAGCCCCAGACAGGGTAATTCACCCCTCCACTTT.

The chain combines TRBV6-1 with TRBJ1-2, with D unclear. Trimming stripped 3 bases from V and 1 base from J, with 9 bases between. Germline V gives CDR1 MNHNS, CDR2 SASEGT. The CDR3 length is 14 residues. CDR3 loop: CASSDGPNNYGYTF. The CDR3 bases are TGTGCCAGCAGTGACGGACCAAATAACTATGGCTACACCTTC.

The J gene is TRBJ2-5, the V gene TRBV30; a possible D gene is TRBD1 (7 bases). CDR1 and CDR2 from the germline V gene are GTSNPN and SVGIG (reference sequence). CDR3 length equals 14 residues. V gave up 3 bases and J gave up 2 bases, with 13 bases separating them. The chain's CDR3 is CAWSGGTVQETQYF. Here the CDR3 DNA reads TGTGCCTGGAGCGGCGGGACAGTGCAAGAGACCCAGTACTTC.

The V and J genes are TRBV6-4 and TRBJ1-1; D unresolved. V gave up 0 bases and J gave up 2 bases, with 4 bases separating them. CDR1 is MRHNA, CDR2 SNTAGT, per germline. The CDR3 has 13 amino acids. The CDR3 sequence: CASSDSDNTEAFF. In nucleotides, the CDR3 is TGTGCCAGCAGTGACTCTGACAACACTGAAGCTTTCTTT.

The J gene is TRBJ2-2, the V gene TRBV5-1, with 7 bases that match TRBD1. CDR3 length: 14 residues. The germline gives CDR1 SGHRS, CDR2 YFSETQ. The junction had 10 bases not matched to a gene; V was cut back by 8 bases and J by 6 bases. The CDR3 DNA reads as TGCGCCAGTACCTCAGGGGGAGAGGCCGGGGAGCTGTTTTTT. It is translated as CASTSGGEAGELFF.

This clone was counted between two and nine times. CDR3 loop: CASSPVARQGTYEQYF. In DNA, the CDR3 is TGTGCCAGCAGCCCCGTCGCGAGACAGGGGACCTACGAGCAGTACTTC. The chain employs TRBV11-2 and TRBJ2-7, with TRBD1 matching over 8 bases. CDR3 length equals 16 residues. The V and J ends lost 5 bases and 2 bases, in that order; junction bases with no gene match: 11. In germline, CDR1 is SGHAT, CDR2 FQNNGV.

The rearrangement joins TRBV2 to TRBJ2-7; D might be TRBD2 (6 bases). The germline gives CDR1 SNHLY, CDR2 FYNNEI. This CDR3 contains 14 residues. Deletions cut 7 bases from V and 5 bases from J, with 18 bases between. CDR3 sequence (DNA): TGTGCCAGCAAGTCCCCTGGAGGGATCCACGAGCAGTACTTC. It encodes CASKSPGGIHEQYF.

This clone appeared a few times. The chain links TRBV15 to TRBJ2-7; D gene uncertain. The CDR3 runs 14 residues. Germline V gene data show CDR1 as LNHNV and CDR2 as YYDKDF (reference sequence). V was shortened by 0 bases and J by 3 bases, with 9 bases between the two germline ends. CDR3 DNA sequence: TGTGCCACCAGCAGAGATAAGGGCGACTACGAGCAGTACTTC. This codes for CATSRDKGDYEQYF.

J is TRBJ1-1 and V is TRBV5-1, with D tentatively TRBD1 (6 bases). Trimming removed 4 bases at V and 5 bases at J, with 18 bases between. This CDR3 is built from 15 residues. Looked up from germline, CDR1 is SGHRS and CDR2 is YFSETQ. This CDR3 is CASSADRTGLTEAFF. The DNA for the CDR3 is TGCGCCAGCAGCGCCGACAGGACCGGGCTGACTGAAGCTTTCTTT.

The DNA for the CDR3 is TGCGCCAGCAGCTGGGGAACTTCCCGTGTAGAGCAGTACTTC. This codes for CASSWGTSRVEQYF. The J gene is TRBJ2-7, the V gene TRBV5-1, with unresolved D. The V and J ends lost 3 bases and 7 bases respectively, with 17 bases between them. This CDR3 is built from 14 residues. The germline V gene encodes CDR1 SGHRS and CDR2 YFSETQ.

The chain is built from TRBV15 and TRBJ2-3; D not resolved. V lost 5 bases to trimming and J lost 1 base, with 16 bases between them. The CDR3 runs to 16 residues. Germline CDR1 is LNHNV and CDR2 is YYDKDF (reference sequence). The CDR3 sequence: CATSDRMSSGTDTQYF. For the CDR3, the DNA is TGTGCCACCAGCGACCGGATGAGTTCGGGCACAGATACGCAGTATTTT.

J is TRBJ2-5 and V is TRBV11-3; 8 nucleotides agree with TRBD2. Losses at the gene ends were 4 bases for V and 4 bases for J; bases not matched to a gene: 8. The length of the CDR3 is 15 residues. CDR1 and CDR2 (germline): SGHNT, YENEEA. CDR3 nucleotides: TGTGCCAGCAGCTCAACGGGGGGGCCTGTAGAGACCCAGTACTTC. Translated, it gives CASSSTGGPVETQYF.